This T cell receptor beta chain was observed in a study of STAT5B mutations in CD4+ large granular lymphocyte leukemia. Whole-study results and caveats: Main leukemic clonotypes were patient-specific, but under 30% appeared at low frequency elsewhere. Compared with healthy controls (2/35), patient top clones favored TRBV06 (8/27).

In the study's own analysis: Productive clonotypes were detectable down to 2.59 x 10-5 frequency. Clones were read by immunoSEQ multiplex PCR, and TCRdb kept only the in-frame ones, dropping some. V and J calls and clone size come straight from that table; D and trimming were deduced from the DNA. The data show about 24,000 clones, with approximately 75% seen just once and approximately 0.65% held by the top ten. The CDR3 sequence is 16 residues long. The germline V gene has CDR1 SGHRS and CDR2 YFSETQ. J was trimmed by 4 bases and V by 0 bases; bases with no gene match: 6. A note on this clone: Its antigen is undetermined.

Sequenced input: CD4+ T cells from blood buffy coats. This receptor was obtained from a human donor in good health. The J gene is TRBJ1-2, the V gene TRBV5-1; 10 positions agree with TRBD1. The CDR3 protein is CASSLAGTGDSYGYTF. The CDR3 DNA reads TGCGCCAGCAGCTTGGCAGGGACAGGGGACAGCTATGGCTACACCTTC.